Shown below are 16 T cell receptor beta chains from a single sample sequenced in a study of T cell responses to AZD1222 COVID-19 vaccine. The data were produced by immunoSEQ multiplex PCR, yet TCRdb's version contains in-frame clones alone and is incomplete. This sample has roughly 100,000 clones, with 88% found just once. Sequenced here: peripheral blood, sampled on day 0 of AZD1222 vaccination. The receptors come from an adult in good health.

This chain joins TRBV9 and TRBJ2-5; D unclear. V lost 3 bases and J 4 bases, leaving 10 bases between the germline ends. The CDR3 is 13 residues long. Germline V CDR1 and CDR2: SGDLS, YYNGEE. The CDR3 here is CASSDSSRETQYF. CDR3 nucleotide sequence: TGTGCCAGCAGCGATAGCTCGAGAGAGACCCAGTACTTC.

V is TRBV28 and J is TRBJ2-1; 12 bases are shared with TRBD2. V lost 2 bases and J lost 7; bases outside the gene matches: 3. CDR3 length equals 15 residues. The germline CDR1 and CDR2 sequences are MDHEN and SYDVKM. The chain's CDR3 is CASSLGTSGLNEQFF. CDR3 bases: TGTGCCAGCAGTTTAGGGACTAGCGGGCTGAATGAGCAGTTCTTC.

The rearrangement links TRBV30 to TRBJ1-2, with 8 bases identical to TRBD1. The V segment lost 3 bases and the J segment 4 bases; nucleotides outside the gene matches: 10. The CDR3 totals 15 residues. Germline values: CDR1 GTSNPN, CDR2 SVGIG (reference sequence). The CDR3 DNA sequence: TGTGCCTGGAGACCCCCGGGACAGGTGTTCTATGGCTACACCTTC. Translated: CAWRPPGQVFYGYTF.

The V gene is TRBV5-1, the J gene TRBJ2-1; 12 nucleotides align to TRBD2. CDR3 size: 15 residues. Germline V CDR1 and CDR2: SGHRS, YFSETQ. V lost 4 bases to trimming and J lost 6 bases; unmatched junction nucleotides: 5. This CDR3 is CASSIPGLAGNEQFF. The CDR3 DNA reads as TGCGCCAGCAGCATTCCGGGACTAGCGGGCAATGAGCAGTTCTTC.

This chain connects TRBV6-1 to TRBJ1-1; TRBD1 might be the D (5 bases). CDR3 length equals 15 residues. The V end was cut by 2 bases, the J end by 6 bases, with 16 bases between. CDR1 is MNHNS, CDR2 SASEGT, per germline. The CDR3 is CASSETRVWTAEAFF. For the CDR3, the DNA is TGTGCCAGCAGTGAAACCAGGGTTTGGACTGCTGAAGCTTTCTTT.

This clone was seen only once. The genes are TRBV7-2 and TRBJ2-7, with 13 nucleotides matching TRBD2. CDR1 SGHTA and CDR2 FQGNSA come from the germline V gene. J lost 7 bases, V lost 5 bases, and 11 bases had no gene match. The CDR3 has 16 residues. The CDR3 nucleotides read TGTGCCAGCAGCCCAGGACTAGCGGGAGTTATGAGGGAGCAGTACTTC. It codes for CASSPGLAGVMREQYF.

The chain combines TRBV29-1 with TRBJ1-1, with TRBD1 as a possible D gene (5 bases). Germline V gene data show CDR1 as SQVTM and CDR2 as ANQGSEA. The CDR3 is 12 amino acids. The ends were cut back, 6 bases at V and 3 bases at J, with 11 bases in the middle. The CDR3 DNA reads TGCAGCGTCCACGGGACGGACACTGAAGCTTTCTTT. Translating it yields CSVHGTDTEAFF. Filled out from reference TRBV29-1 and TRBJ1-1, the complete variable domain reads SAVISQKPSRDICQRGTSLTIQCQVDSQVTMMFWYRQQPGQSLTLIATANQGSEATYESGFVIDKFPISRPNLTFSTLTVSNMSPEDSSIYLCSVHGTDTEAFFGQGTRLTVV.

J is TRBJ2-5 and V is TRBV7-3, with 11 bases that match TRBD2. The junction had 7 bases not matched to a gene; V was cut back by 1 base and J by 3 bases. The V gene's germline CDR1 is SGHTA and CDR2 FQGTGA. The CDR3 consists of 17 residues. The CDR3 reads CASSLIPLAGGKETQYF. CDR3 bases: TGTGCCAGCAGCTTAATACCGCTAGCGGGAGGCAAAGAGACCCAGTACTTC.

The V call is TRBV19, the J call TRBJ1-5; TRBD1 might be the D (6 bases). V lost 6 bases to trimming and J lost 2 bases, with 14 bases between them. Germline lookup yields CDR1 LNHDA and CDR2 SQIVND (reference sequence). The CDR3 runs to 15 residues. The CDR3 region is CASRTGFWGNQPQHF. CDR3 nucleotide sequence: TGTGCCAGTAGAACAGGGTTCTGGGGCAATCAGCCCCAGCATTTT.

The chain has TRBV7-3 and TRBJ2-1, with TRBD2 as a possible D gene (5 bases). Per the germline V gene, CDR1 is SGHTA and CDR2 is FQGTGA. V lost 3 bases to trimming and J lost 8 bases, with 14 bases between them. The CDR3 totals 14 residues. In DNA form, the CDR3 reads TGTGCCAGCAGCTTGGATAGCGCGAAGCATGAGCAGTTCTTC. This codes for CASSLDSAKHEQFF.

The chain combines TRBV30 with TRBJ1-5, with 10 bases aligning to TRBD1. Trimming cost V 7 bases and J 9 bases; bases outside gene matches: 12. Germline V CDR1 and CDR2: GTSNPN, SVGIG (reference sequence). There are 14 residues in the CDR3. The CDR3 nucleotides read TGTGCCTACCGGACAGGGGGGTCTCGGGGGCCCCAGCATTTT. Amino acid sequence: CAYRTGGSRGPQHF.

The rearrangement uses TRBV3-1 (or the pseudogene TRBV3-2) and TRBJ2-2, with D possibly TRBD2 on 6 matching bases. Per the germline V gene, CDR1 is LGHDT and CDR2 is YNNKEL (reference sequence). CDR3 size: 15 residues. The ends were cut back, 1 base at V and 7 bases at J, with 13 bases in the middle. The CDR3 sequence is CASSQGGLRRGELFF. The CDR3 region has the DNA TGTGCCAGCAGCCAAGGGGGACTTCGCCGCGGGGAGCTGTTTTTT.

The chain combines TRBV27 with TRBJ1-4; D unclear. Germline values: CDR1 MNHEY, CDR2 SMNVEV (reference sequence). The V gene lost 6 bases and the J gene lost 8 bases, with 10 bases spanning the gap. The CDR3 length is 12 residues. CDR3 nucleotide sequence: TGTGCCAGCAGATCTAGGCAGGAAAAACTGTTTTTT. Protein product: CASRSRQEKLFF.

V usage is TRBV19 and J usage is TRBJ1-1; tentative D call: TRBD1 (5 bases). V was clipped by 5 bases and J by 1 base, with 14 bases between them. Germline V gene sequence: CDR1 LNHDA, CDR2 SQIVND (reference sequence). This CDR3 is 15 amino acids long. This chain's CDR3 is CASSPGTLANTEAFF. The CDR3 nucleotides read TGTGCCAGTAGTCCTGGGACGTTGGCGAACACTGAAGCTTTCTTT.

The genes are TRBV5-4 and TRBJ2-6, with D possibly TRBD1 on 5 matching bases. The CDR3 covers 16 residues. Trimming cost V 4 bases and J 3 bases, with 14 bases left between them. Looked up from germline, CDR1 is SGHNT and CDR2 is YYREEE (reference sequence). CDR3 protein: CASSLLAGFGANVLTF. In DNA, the CDR3 is TGTGCCAGCAGCCTCCTGGCAGGGTTTGGGGCCAACGTCCTGACTTTC.

The CDR3 coding sequence is TGTGCCACCAGTGGTGGGACAGAGGCCTACACCTTC. This gives the protein CATSGGTEAYTF. The chain is built from TRBV24-1 and TRBJ1-2, with TRBD1 identical over 7 bases. This CDR3 has 12 residues. Germline-derived CDR1 and CDR2 are KGHDR and SFDVKD. With 5 bases clipped from V and 10 bases from J, the junction kept 6 bases outside the gene matches.